Presented here are 11 T cell receptor beta chains from one specimen sequenced in a study of Graves' ophthalmopathy and Graves' hyperthyroidism. Amplification from RNA transcripts yielded the TCR beta CDR3 regions. The workflow started with a first-round RT-PCR run with HTBI primers and then moved on to a second-round multiplex PCR. TCRdb recomputed calls from the multiplex PCR reads with MiXCR, one row per CDR3 protein. The sample holds some 360,000 distinct CDR3 sequences, approximately 17% seen once. The source material was peripheral blood. These receptors were collected from an adult woman with stable Graves' hyperthyroidism.

This clonotype was observed many times. The V and J genes are TRBV30 and TRBJ2-7, with D possibly being TRBD2 (5 bases). Between the trimmed V and J ends, which lost 4 bases and 0 bases, there was a span of 13 bases. Germline CDR1 reads GTSNPN; CDR2 reads SVGIG (reference sequence). The CDR3 is 14 residues long. The CDR3 here is CAWTSGSFSYEQYF. CDR3 nucleotide sequence: TGTGCCTGGACCTCGGGATCCTTCTCCTACGAGCAGTACTTC.

This clonotype was recorded at least ten times. The chain has TRBV27 and TRBJ2-7; 11 positions agree with TRBD2. The CDR3 extends over 16 amino acids. CDR1 and CDR2 from the germline V gene are MNHEY and SMNVEV (reference sequence). Trimming removed 8 bases from V and 1 base from J; junction bases left unmatched: 10. This CDR3 reads CASRPGLADPSYEQYF. The CDR3 nucleotides read TGTGCCAGCCGCCCGGGACTAGCGGACCCATCCTACGAGCAGTACTTC.

This clonotype was recorded many times. The gene calls are TRBV4-1 and TRBJ2-2, with TRBD2 matching 9 bases. Trimming cost V 0 bases and J 7 bases; bases outside gene matches: 15. The CDR3 contains 19 residues. Germline V gene lookup returns CDR1 MGHRA and CDR2 YSYEKL. The CDR3 DNA sequence: TGCGCCAGCAGCCAAGAAAGGTGGGGCGGGAGGGCCTATCACGGGGAGCTGTTTTTT. Protein: CASSQERWGGRAYHGELFF.

The chain has TRBV11-3 and TRBJ1-1; possible D gene TRBD1, 6 bases. Trimming took 5 bases from V and 4 from J, leaving 11 bases between them. The CDR3 loop spans 13 amino acids. Germline V gene sequence: CDR1 SGHNT, CDR2 YENEEA. The CDR3 region is CASSRGPRTEAFF. The DNA for the CDR3 is TGTGCCAGCAGCCGGGGGCCACGCACTGAAGCTTTCTTT.

The table lists this clonotype with a few counts. V and J are TRBV15 and TRBJ2-7; 9 positions match TRBD1. Trimming took 1 base from V and 3 from J; bases not matched to a gene: 10. From germline, CDR1 is LNHNV and CDR2 YYDKDF (reference sequence). CDR3 length: 17 amino acids. The CDR3 protein is CATSRAGTGQVLYEQYF. CDR3 nucleotide sequence: TGTGCCACCAGCAGAGCCGGGACAGGGCAGGTTCTCTACGAGCAGTACTTC.

V usage is TRBV7-8 and J usage is TRBJ2-7, with 9 bases aligning to TRBD2. This CDR3 is built from 16 residues. Germline V CDR1 and CDR2: SGHVS, FQNEAQ. The V and J ends lost 4 bases and 1 base, in that order; junction bases with no gene match: 8. The CDR3 bases are TGTGCCAGCAGCTCCGCGGCGGGAGGGTTTTCCTACGAGCAGTACTTC. Its translation: CASSSAAGGFSYEQYF. The full variable domain, completed using reference TRBV7-8 and TRBJ2-7, is GAGVSQSPRYKVAKRGQDVALRCDPISGHVSLFWYQQALGQGPEFLTYFQNEAQLDKSGLPSDRFFAERPEGSVSTLKIQRTQQEDSAVYLCASSSAAGGFSYEQYFGPGTRLTVT.

This clonotype has at least ten counts. The V call is TRBV12-3 or TRBV12-4, the J call TRBJ2-4; D not resolved. The ends were cut back, 4 bases at V and 9 bases at J, with 10 bases in the middle. This CDR3 comprises 12 residues. The CDR3 DNA follows: TGTGCCAGCAGTTCTGGTGGAACCATTCAGTACTTC. Translating it yields CASSSGGTIQYF.

The chain links TRBV7-9 to TRBJ1-1; tentatively, D is TRBD1 (5 bases). V was pared by 2 bases and J by 1 base, with 11 bases between. The CDR3 covers 15 residues. CDR1 is SEHNR, CDR2 FQNEAQ, per germline (reference sequence). CDR3 in DNA: TGTGCCAGCAGCTTATCGGCGGGGGAGAACACTGAAGCTTTCTTT. Its translation is CASSLSAGENTEAFF. Using reference TRBV7-9 and TRBJ1-1 for the parts outside the CDR3, the full variable domain is DTGVSQNPRHKITKRGQNVTFRCDPISEHNRLYWYRQTLGQGPEFLTYFQNEAQLEKSRLLSDRFSAERPKGSFSTLEIQRTEQGDSAMYLCASSLSAGENTEAFFGQGTRLTVV.

The rearrangement joins TRBV7-4 to TRBJ1-1; TRBD1 is a possible D gene (5 bases). From germline, CDR1 is SGHVT and CDR2 SQSDAQ. CDR3 length equals 15 residues. Trimming left V 0 bases short and J 4 bases short, with 12 bases between. The CDR3 loop reads CASSLAGSGGTEAFF. In DNA form, the CDR3 reads TGTGCCAGCAGCTTAGCGGGGTCCGGGGGCACTGAAGCTTTCTTT. Based on the CDR3 plus reference TRBV7-4 and TRBJ1-1, the full variable domain is GAGVSQSPRYKVAKRGRDVALRCDSISGHVTLYWYRQTLGQGSEVLTYSQSDAQRDKSGRPSGRFSAERPERSVSTLKIQRTEQGDSAVYLCASSLAGSGGTEAFFGQGTRLTVV.

This clonotype was counted once. This chain joins TRBV20-1 and TRBJ1-5; no definite D call. CDR1 and CDR2 from the germline V gene are DFQATT and SNEGSKA (reference sequence). V lost 4 bases to trimming and J lost 6 bases, with 13 bases between them. CDR3 length equals 13 residues. In nucleotides, the CDR3 is TGCAGTGCTAACCGGAGGGCGGGTCAGCCCCAGCATTTT. It encodes CSANRRAGQPQHF.

This clonotype was counted at least ten times. This chain links TRBV5-1 with TRBJ1-1; D uncertain. CDR1 SGHRS and CDR2 YFSETQ come from the germline V gene. The CDR3 covers 14 residues. V was pared by 2 bases and J by 1 base, with 9 bases between. The CDR3: CASSLGPRNTEAFF. The CDR3 coding sequence is TGCGCCAGCAGCTTAGGACCGAGGAACACTGAAGCTTTCTTT.